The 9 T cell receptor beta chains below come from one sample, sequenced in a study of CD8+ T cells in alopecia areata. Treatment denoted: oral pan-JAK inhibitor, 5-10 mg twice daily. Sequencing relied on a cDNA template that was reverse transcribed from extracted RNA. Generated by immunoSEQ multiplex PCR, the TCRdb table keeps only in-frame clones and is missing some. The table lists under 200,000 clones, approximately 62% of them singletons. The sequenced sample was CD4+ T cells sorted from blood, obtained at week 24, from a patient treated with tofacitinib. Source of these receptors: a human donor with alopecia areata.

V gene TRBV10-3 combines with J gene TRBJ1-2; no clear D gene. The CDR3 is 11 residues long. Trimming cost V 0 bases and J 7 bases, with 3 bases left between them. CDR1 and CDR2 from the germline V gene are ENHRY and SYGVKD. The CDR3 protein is CAISESRGYTF. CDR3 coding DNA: TGTGCCATCAGTGAGTCGCGTGGCTACACCTTC.

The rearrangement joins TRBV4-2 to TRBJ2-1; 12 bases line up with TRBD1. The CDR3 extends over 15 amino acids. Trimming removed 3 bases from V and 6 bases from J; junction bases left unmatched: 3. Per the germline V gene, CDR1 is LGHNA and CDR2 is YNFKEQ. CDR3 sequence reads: CASSHGDRGLNEQFF. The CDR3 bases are TGTGCCAGCAGCCATGGGGACAGGGGGCTCAATGAGCAGTTCTTC.

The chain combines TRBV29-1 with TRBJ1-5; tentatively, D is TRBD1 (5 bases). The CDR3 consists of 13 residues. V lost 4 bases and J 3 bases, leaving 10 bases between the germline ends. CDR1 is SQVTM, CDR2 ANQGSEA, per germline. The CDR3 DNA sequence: TGCAGCGTTGCTACAGGAGTCAATCAGCCCCAGCATTTT. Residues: CSVATGVNQPQHF.

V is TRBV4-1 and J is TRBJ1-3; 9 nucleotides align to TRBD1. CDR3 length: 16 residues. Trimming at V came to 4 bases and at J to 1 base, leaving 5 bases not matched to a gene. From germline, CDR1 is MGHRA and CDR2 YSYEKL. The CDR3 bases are TGCGCCAGCAGCCCGGGACAGGGTAGGTCTGGAAACACCATATATTTT. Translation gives CASSPGQGRSGNTIYF.

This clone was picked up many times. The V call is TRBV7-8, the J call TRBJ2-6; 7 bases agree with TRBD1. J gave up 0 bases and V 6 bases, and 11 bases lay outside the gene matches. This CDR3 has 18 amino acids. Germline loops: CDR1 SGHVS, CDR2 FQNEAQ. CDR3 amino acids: CASSPPGQLISGANVLTF. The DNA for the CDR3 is TGTGCCAGCAGTCCCCCGGGACAGTTAATCTCTGGGGCCAACGTCCTGACTTTC.

In DNA, the CDR3 is TGTGCCAGCAGGCCCCCCCCGGGGTCCCTTTATGGCTACACCTTC. Amino acids: CASRPPPGSLYGYTF. V gene TRBV2 combines with J gene TRBJ1-2; no definite D call. Between the trimmed V and J ends, which lost 6 bases and 5 bases, there was a span of 19 bases. Germline CDR1 SNHLY, CDR2 FYNNEI. The length of the CDR3 is 15 residues.

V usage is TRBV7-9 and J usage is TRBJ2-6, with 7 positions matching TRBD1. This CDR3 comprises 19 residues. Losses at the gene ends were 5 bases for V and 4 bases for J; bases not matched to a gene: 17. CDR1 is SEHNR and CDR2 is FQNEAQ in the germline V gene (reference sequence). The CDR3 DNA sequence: TGTGCCAGCAGCCAATCCTACCAAGGGGGCTATTCGGGGGCCAACGTCCTGACTTTC. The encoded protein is CASSQSYQGGYSGANVLTF.

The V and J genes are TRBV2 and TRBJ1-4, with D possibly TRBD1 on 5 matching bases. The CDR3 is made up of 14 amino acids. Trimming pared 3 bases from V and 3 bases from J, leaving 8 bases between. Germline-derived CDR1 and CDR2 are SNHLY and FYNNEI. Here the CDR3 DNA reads TGTGCCAGCAGTGATGGCAGGGCTAATGAAAAACTGTTTTTT. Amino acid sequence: CASSDGRANEKLFF. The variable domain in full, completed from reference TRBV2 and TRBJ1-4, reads EPEVTQTPSHQVTQMGQEVILRCVPISNHLYFYWYRQILGQKVEFLVSFYNNEISEKSEIFDDQFSVERPDGSNFTLKIRSTKLEDSAMYFCASSDGRANEKLFFGSGTQLSVL.

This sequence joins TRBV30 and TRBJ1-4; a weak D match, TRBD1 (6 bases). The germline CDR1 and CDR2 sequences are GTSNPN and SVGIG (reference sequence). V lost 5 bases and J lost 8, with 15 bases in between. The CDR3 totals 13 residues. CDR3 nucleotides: TGTGCCTGGGGTACAGGGAGGAAAGAAAAACTGTTTTTT. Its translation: CAWGTGRKEKLFF.